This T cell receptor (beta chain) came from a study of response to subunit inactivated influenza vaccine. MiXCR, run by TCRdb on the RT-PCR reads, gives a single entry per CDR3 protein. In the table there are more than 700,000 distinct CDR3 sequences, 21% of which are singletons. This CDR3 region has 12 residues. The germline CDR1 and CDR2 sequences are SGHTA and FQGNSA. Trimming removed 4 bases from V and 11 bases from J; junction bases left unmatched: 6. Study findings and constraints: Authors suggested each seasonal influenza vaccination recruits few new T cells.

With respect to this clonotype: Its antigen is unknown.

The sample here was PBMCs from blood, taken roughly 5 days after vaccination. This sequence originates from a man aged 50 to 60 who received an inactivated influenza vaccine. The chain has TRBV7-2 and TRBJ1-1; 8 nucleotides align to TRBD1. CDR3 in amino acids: CASSWTGKMAFF. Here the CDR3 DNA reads TGTGCCAGCAGCTGGACAGGGAAGATGGCTTTCTTT.